One sample yielded the 32 T cell receptor beta chains listed below, sequenced in a study of T cell changes during pregnancy in multiple sclerosis. Only in-frame clones appear in the TCRdb table, and some are missing; sequencing was by immunoSEQ multiplex PCR. There are around 30,000 clones in the sample; approximately 94% occur only once, and around 0.42% lies in the top ten. This specimen consisted of CD4+ T cells from peripheral blood mononuclear cells, obtained in the second trimester of pregnancy. The origin of the receptors is a female donor with multiple sclerosis, enrolled in a pregnancy study.

The genes are TRBV4-2 and TRBJ2-1; a possible D gene is TRBD2 (6 bases). This CDR3 has 19 amino acids. Germline lookup yields CDR1 LGHNA and CDR2 YNFKEQ. The ends were cut back, 0 bases at V and 0 bases at J, with 18 bases in the middle. CDR3 loop: CASSQERGGAGPSYNEQFF. The CDR3 DNA follows: TGTGCCAGCAGCCAAGAAAGGGGAGGAGCGGGCCCCTCCTACAATGAGCAGTTCTTC.

The chain joins TRBV6-5 to TRBJ1-1, with D maybe TRBD1 (5 bases). V lost 6 bases, J lost 1 base, and 9 bases lay in between. Per the germline V gene, CDR1 is MNHEY and CDR2 is SVGAGI. CDR3 size: 13 residues. DNA for the CDR3: TGTGCCAGCAGATATGACAGGAACACTGAAGCTTTCTTT. This encodes CASRYDRNTEAFF.

The chain recombines TRBV5-8 with TRBJ1-2, with 10 positions matching TRBD1. In germline, CDR1 is SGHTS, CDR2 YDEGEE. This CDR3 has 16 amino acids. Trimming took 5 bases from V and 6 from J; bases not matched to a gene: 13. The CDR3 bases are TGTGCCAGCAGGCGGACCGGGACAGGGGTGAGGGATGGCTACACCTTC. Protein: CASRRTGTGVRDGYTF.

The genes are TRBV4-2 and TRBJ2-7; 9 positions agree with TRBD1. Germline trimming cut 4 bases from V and 2 bases from J; bases unmatched to any gene: 6. CDR1 is LGHNA and CDR2 is YNFKEQ in the germline V gene. CDR3 length: 15 amino acids. The CDR3 region has the DNA TGTGCCAGCAGCCTCTCCGGGACAGGGCCCTACGAGCAGTACTTC. Translating gives CASSLSGTGPYEQYF.

This clone was seen only a few times. The CDR3, as DNA: TGTGCCAGCAGTTTCCCCTCGACTAGCGGGAGGGCCTACAATGAGCAGTTCTTC. The encoded protein is CASSFPSTSGRAYNEQFF. The chain joins TRBV28 to TRBJ2-1, with 14 bases aligning to TRBD2. Germline V gene data show CDR1 as MDHEN and CDR2 as SYDVKM. The CDR3 covers 18 residues. Germline trimming cut 3 bases from V and 2 bases from J; bases unmatched to any gene: 6.

The chain joins TRBV27 to TRBJ1-6; 9 bases are a match to TRBD1. V lost 6 bases to trimming and J lost 7 bases; unmatched junction nucleotides: 7. Germline CDR1 is MNHEY and CDR2 is SMNVEV (reference sequence). The length of the CDR3 is 15 residues. The CDR3 DNA reads as TGTGCCAGCAGACACTCCGGGACAGGGAATTCACCCCTCCACTTT. Translation: CASRHSGTGNSPLHF.

The chain couples TRBV5-1 to TRBJ2-1; tentative D call: TRBD1 (6 bases). Germline lookup yields CDR1 SGHRS and CDR2 YFSETQ. CDR3 length: 13 amino acids. Trimming took off 0 bases at V and 10 bases at J, with 11 bases between the two ends. CDR3 amino acids: CASSLDRVWEQFF. The CDR3 bases are TGCGCCAGCAGCTTGGACAGGGTCTGGGAGCAGTTCTTC. The variable domain in full, completed from reference TRBV5-1 and TRBJ2-1, reads KAGVTQTPRYLIKTRGQQVTLSCSPISGHRSVSWYQQTPGQGLQFLFEYFSETQRNKGNFPGRFSGRQFSNSRSEMNVSTLELGDSALYLCASSLDRVWEQFFGPGTRLTVL.

CDR3 loop: CASSYLSSVDEKLFF. CDR3 nucleotide sequence: TGTGCCAGCAGTTACTTGAGTTCGGTGGATGAAAAACTGTTTTTT. V usage is TRBV6-6 and J usage is TRBJ1-4, with D hard to call. V gave up 1 base and J gave up 6 bases, with 12 bases separating them. CDR3 length equals 15 residues. Looked up from germline, CDR1 is MNHNY and CDR2 is SVGAGI (reference sequence).

This clone was seen more than once but under ten times. This chain links TRBV7-2 with TRBJ2-1, with TRBD2 matching 11 bases. CDR1 and CDR2 from the germline V gene are SGHTA and FQGNSA. The CDR3 is 18 amino acids. Trimming took 4 bases from V and 3 from J; bases not matched to a gene: 11. Here the CDR3 DNA reads TGTGCCAGCAGCTCACCTGCACCGGGGACTAGCGGCTACAATGAGCAGTTCTTC. Translated, it gives CASSSPAPGTSGYNEQFF.

J is TRBJ2-5 and V is TRBV10-1, with TRBD1 matching 9 bases. V was pared by 3 bases and J by 4 bases, with 9 bases of the junction left unmatched. This CDR3 contains 16 residues. Germline V CDR1 and CDR2: WNHNN, SYGVQD (reference sequence). CDR3 in amino acids: CASSDRDRDHVETQYF. CDR3 DNA sequence: TGCGCCAGCAGTGACCGGGACAGGGATCATGTAGAGACCCAGTACTTC.

This chain joins TRBV10-3 and TRBJ1-1, with D tentatively TRBD1 (6 bases). This CDR3 has 14 residues. Germline CDR1 and CDR2: ENHRY and SYGVKD. V gave up 6 bases and J gave up 5 bases, with 16 bases separating them. This chain's CDR3 is CAIRSSGGRTEAFF. The CDR3 DNA reads TGTGCCATCAGATCCTCGGGGGGGCGAACTGAAGCTTTCTTT.

This chain uses TRBV11-2 with TRBJ1-1; D gene uncertain. The CDR3 extends over 14 amino acids. The germline V gene encodes CDR1 SGHAT and CDR2 FQNNGV. Deletions cut 2 bases from V and 0 bases from J, with 7 bases between. CDR3: CASSLRQVNTEAFF. The CDR3 DNA sequence: TGTGCCAGCAGCTTACGGCAGGTGAACACTGAAGCTTTCTTT.

The V gene is TRBV27, the J gene TRBJ2-2; TRBD1 aligns across 9 bases. V dropped 5 bases and J dropped 3; count of bases not matched to a gene: 19. The CDR3 runs 20 residues. Germline loops: CDR1 MNHEY, CDR2 SMNVEV (reference sequence). The CDR3 spells CASSGRTGVQPRADTGELFF. The CDR3 bases are TGTGCCAGCAGTGGGCGGACAGGGGTTCAACCAAGGGCCGACACCGGGGAGCTGTTTTTT.

CDR3 region: CASSSVPNQPQHF. The CDR3 nucleotides read TGTGCCAGCAGTTCCGTCCCCAATCAGCCCCAGCATTTT. The chain carries TRBV6-1 and TRBJ1-5, with unresolved D. CDR1 and CDR2 from the germline V gene are MNHNS and SASEGT. The CDR3 contains 13 residues. The V and J ends lost 5 bases and 3 bases respectively, with 8 bases between them.

The chain links TRBV7-9 to TRBJ2-1, with 9 bases lining up with TRBD2. CDR3 size: 16 residues. Trimming removed 3 bases from V and 4 bases from J; junction bases left unmatched: 7. The germline V gene has CDR1 SEHNR and CDR2 FQNEAQ (reference sequence). Written as DNA, the CDR3 is TGTGCCAGCAGCTTGAGGGGACTAGCACAGTACAATGAGCAGTTCTTC. Amino acids: CASSLRGLAQYNEQFF.

This clone was observed once. The chain carries TRBV5-1 and TRBJ2-5, with 11 bases lining up with TRBD1. The CDR3 is made up of 16 amino acids. V was pared by 0 bases and J by 1 base, with 2 bases of the junction left unmatched. CDR1 and CDR2 from the germline V gene are SGHRS and YFSETQ. CDR3 nucleotides: TGCGCCAGCAGCTTGGCCGGGACAGGGGGCCAAGAGACCCAGTACTTC. It encodes CASSLAGTGGQETQYF.

The gene calls are TRBV7-2 and TRBJ1-5; 11 bases are shared with TRBD1. Germline V CDR1 and CDR2: SGHTA, FQGNSA. The CDR3 loop spans 15 amino acids. After removal of 5 bases from V and 5 bases from J, the junction contained 5 bases not matched to a gene. As DNA, the CDR3 is TGTGCCAGCAGCAGACGGACAGGGGGCGATCAGCCCCAGCATTTT. Protein product: CASSRRTGGDQPQHF. The variable domain in full, completed from reference TRBV7-2 and TRBJ1-5, reads GAGVSQSPSNKVTEKGKDVELRCDPISGHTALYWYRQSLGQGLEFLIYFQGNSAPDKSGLPSDRFSAERTGGSVSTLTIQRTQQEDSAVYLCASSRRTGGDQPQHFGDGTRLSIL.

The chain links TRBV10-3 to TRBJ2-5; 8 bases match TRBD2. Germline V gene lookup returns CDR1 ENHRY and CDR2 SYGVKD. CDR3 length: 13 residues. Germline trimming cut 8 bases from V and 5 bases from J; bases unmatched to any gene: 7. CDR3: CAIAGGAPETQYF. As DNA, the CDR3 is TGTGCCATCGCGGGGGGTGCGCCGGAGACCCAGTACTTC.

This clone was picked up one time. The chain links TRBV21-1 to TRBJ2-5; the table's TRBD1 call for D was not verified on the DNA. TRBV21-1 is listed as a pseudogene. This CDR3 spans 15 amino acids. The CDR3 region has the DNA TGTGCCAGTCTAGAGACAGGGGAAGTTTTGGAGACCCAGTACTTC. Residues: CASLETGEVLETQYF.

The J gene is TRBJ1-4, the V gene TRBV5-4, with D maybe TRBD1 (5 bases). CDR3 length equals 14 residues. Trimming removed 5 bases from V and 4 bases from J, with 12 bases in between. Germline V gene sequence: CDR1 SGHNT, CDR2 YYREEE (reference sequence). The CDR3 is CASSTDSYNEKLFF. CDR3 coding DNA: TGTGCCAGCAGTACTGACAGTTATAATGAAAAACTGTTTTTT.

The chain joins TRBV6-5 to TRBJ2-2; 8 positions match TRBD2. Germline V lookup: CDR1 MNHEY, CDR2 SVGAGI. The trim removed 6 bases at V and 8 bases at J, leaving 11 bases unmatched. The CDR3 is made up of 15 amino acids. The CDR3 DNA is TGTGCCAGCAGGGGGCCGGGGGGGAGATCAGGGGAGCTGTTTTTT. It specifies CASRGPGGRSGELFF.

The chain recombines TRBV27 with TRBJ2-7; 11 positions agree with TRBD2. This CDR3 region has 17 residues. The V gene's germline CDR1 is MNHEY and CDR2 SMNVEV (reference sequence). Trimming took 6 bases from V and 3 from J; bases not matched to a gene: 13. The CDR3 DNA sequence: TGTGCCAGCAGGCGGACTAGCGGGCCGCCATCGCTCTACGAGCAGTACTTC. This sequence encodes CASRRTSGPPSLYEQYF.

The rearrangement uses TRBV19 and TRBJ1-2, with D possibly matching TRBD1 (6 bases). The CDR3 is 14 residues long. V was cut by 5 bases and J by 4 bases, with 14 bases left in between. CDR1 LNHDA and CDR2 SQIVND come from the germline V gene (reference sequence). For the CDR3, the DNA is TGTGCCAGTAGTTCGACAGGCGGAGGCTATGGCTACACCTTC. As protein: CASSSTGGGYGYTF.

The chain joins TRBV14 to TRBJ2-2; D may be TRBD2 (6 bases). The CDR3 extends over 15 amino acids. Trimming pared 8 bases from V and 8 bases from J, leaving 21 bases between. Germline lookup yields CDR1 SGHDN and CDR2 FVKESK. The CDR3 coding sequence is TGTGCCAGCTCCCCTCGGTTCGGGGGTGCAGGGGAGCTGTTTTTT. Translated, it gives CASSPRFGGAGELFF.

CDR3 residues: CASSVFTSLNTGELFF. Written as DNA, the CDR3 is TGTGCCAGCAGCGTATTCACTAGCTTGAACACCGGGGAGCTGTTTTTT. This chain connects TRBV9 to TRBJ2-2, with D maybe TRBD2 (6 bases). Germline assignment: CDR1 SGDLS and CDR2 YYNGEE. This CDR3 spans 16 amino acids. V was clipped by 1 base and J by 1 base, with 11 bases between them.

The chain combines TRBV5-1 with TRBJ2-3, with TRBD1 matching over 8 bases. CDR3 length equals 14 residues. Germline assignment: CDR1 SGHRS and CDR2 YFSETQ. The V and J ends lost 5 bases and 4 bases, in that order; junction bases with no gene match: 6. The CDR3 DNA follows: TGCGCCAGCAGGTGGGCAGGGGGCCCAGATACGCAGTATTTT. It translates to CASRWAGGPDTQYF.

This chain links TRBV27 with TRBJ2-7, with 7 bases identical to TRBD2. Germline CDR1 MNHEY, CDR2 SMNVEV (reference sequence). V trimming: 6 bases; J trimming: 3 bases; junction bases outside the gene matches: 8. CDR3 length equals 14 residues. The CDR3 protein is CASRFQGGFYEQYF. The CDR3 DNA follows: TGTGCCAGCAGGTTCCAGGGAGGGTTCTACGAGCAGTACTTC.

The V call is TRBV6-5, the J call TRBJ1-2; the match to TRBD1 covers 7 bases. The germline V gene encodes CDR1 MNHEY and CDR2 SVGAGI. The CDR3 runs to 14 residues. Trimming removed 4 bases from V and 5 bases from J; junction bases left unmatched: 7. DNA of the CDR3: TGTGCCAGCAGTTTCCAGACAGGGTCTTATGGCTACACCTTC. Translated: CASSFQTGSYGYTF.

The gene calls are TRBV5-8 and TRBJ2-6; 9 bases fit TRBD1. This CDR3 contains 19 residues. V was clipped by 2 bases and J by 0 bases; unmatched bases: 9. Germline loops: CDR1 SGHTS, CDR2 YDEGEE. The CDR3 protein is CASSFEGQGSSSGANVLTF. The CDR3, as DNA: TGTGCCAGCAGCTTCGAGGGACAGGGTTCTAGCTCTGGGGCCAACGTCCTGACTTTC. Full variable domain (missing parts from reference TRBV5-8 and TRBJ2-6): EAGVTQSPTHLIKTRGQQATLRCSPISGHTSVYWYQQALGLGLQFLLWYDEGEERNRGNFPPRFSGRQFPNYSSELNVNALELEDSALYLCASSFEGQGSSSGANVLTFGAGSRLTVL.

The V and J genes are TRBV4-1 and TRBJ2-7, with TRBD1 matching 7 bases. J was trimmed by 2 bases and V by 2 bases; bases with no gene match: 9. The CDR3 has 16 residues. Germline V gene data show CDR1 as MGHRA and CDR2 as YSYEKL. The CDR3: CASSQSSRGTTYEQYF. The CDR3, as DNA: TGCGCCAGCAGCCAATCTTCCAGGGGGACGACCTACGAGCAGTACTTC.

The V gene is TRBV5-4, the J gene TRBJ2-1; D may be TRBD1 (7 bases). The CDR3 sequence is 17 residues long. Between the trimmed V and J ends, which lost 2 bases and 2 bases, there was a span of 17 bases. The germline V gene encodes CDR1 SGHNT and CDR2 YYREEE (reference sequence). The CDR3 DNA reads as TGTGCCAGCAGCTTTGGAGGGGGACAGACGGCCTACAATGAGCAGTTCTTC. Protein sequence: CASSFGGGQTAYNEQFF.

The chain uses TRBV14 and TRBJ1-1; D possibly corresponds to TRBD1 (5 bases). The length of the CDR3 is 14 residues. CDR1 and CDR2 from the germline V gene are SGHDN and FVKESK. Trimming took off 0 bases at V and 4 bases at J, with 9 bases between the two ends. In nucleotides, the CDR3 is TGTGCCAGCAGCCAAGACAGGGAAGGCACTGAAGCTTTCTTT. It is translated as CASSQDREGTEAFF.